This TCR beta chain was recorded in a study of vaccination effects on CD4 cells after COVID-19. As for this clone: What it binds is not known.

Clones were read by immunoSEQ multiplex PCR, and TCRdb kept only the in-frame ones, dropping some. The sample yields around 26,000 clones, 69% seen once. Viral peptide pools were used in the ViraFEST assay to expand antigen-specific CD4+ T cells, and sequencing came afterward. Cultured cells yielded isolated CD4+ T cells after 10 to 11 days. Vaccine administered to participants consisted of two doses of either BNT162b2 or mRNA-1273. The CDR3 runs 13 residues. Germline CDR1 and CDR2: SGHNT and YYREEE (reference sequence). V was cut by 4 bases and J by 1 base, with 8 bases left in between. This specimen consisted of CD4+ T cells from PBMCs cultured with SARS-CoV-2 spike peptides, obtained after COVID-19 vaccination. The chain links TRBV5-4 to TRBJ1-2; D perhaps matches TRBD1 (5 bases). The sequence was obtained from a human donor who received a COVID-19 vaccine. CDR3 residues: CASSPDSNYGYTF. The CDR3 DNA sequence: TGTGCCAGCAGCCCAGACAGTAACTATGGCTACACCTTC.